The 21 T cell receptor beta chains listed next were all sequenced from one sample in a study of T cells after yellow fever vaccination. TCRdb fed the 5' RACE reads into MiXCR, producing one record per CDR3 protein. The table lists 620,000 or so distinct CDR3 sequences, 9% to 15% of them singletons. This sample comprised PBMCs, obtained on the day of the yellow fever booster vaccination. Every receptor here comes from a man aged 30 to 45 who received the YFV17D yellow fever vaccine.

The chain couples TRBV4-3 to TRBJ2-4, with D possibly TRBD2 on 5 matching bases. Germline V lookup: CDR1 LGHNA, CDR2 YSLEER. Between the trimmed V and J ends, which lost 1 base and 0 bases, there was a span of 10 bases. This CDR3 contains 16 residues. CDR3 in DNA: TGCGCCAGCAGCCAAGGGGAGACTATAGCCAAAAACATTCAGTACTTC. It translates to CASSQGETIAKNIQYF.

The chain couples TRBV7-9 to TRBJ2-1; 10 nucleotides align to TRBD1. Trimming removed 5 bases from V and 4 bases from J; junction bases left unmatched: 8. Germline-derived CDR1 and CDR2 are SEHNR and FQNEAQ (reference sequence). The CDR3 totals 16 residues. The CDR3: CASSENGQGGYNEQFF. Written as DNA, the CDR3 is TGTGCCAGCAGCGAAAACGGACAGGGGGGATACAATGAGCAGTTCTTC.

Points on this clonotype: With a much larger clone just one base away, this may be a read error. The conserved closing phenylalanine or tryptophan is absent in this CDR3, likely reflecting a read error. The rearrangement uses TRBV7-2 and TRBJ1-2, with D hard to call. The V gene's germline CDR1 is SGHTA and CDR2 FQGNSA. This CDR3 has 15 residues. The V gene lost 4 bases and the J gene lost 3 bases, with 15 bases spanning the gap. In DNA, the CDR3 is TGTGCCAGCAGCTCAGCGTGGGGATCTCACTATGGCTACACCTCC. Translated, it gives CASSSAWGSHYGYTS.

This clonotype was seen only a few times. The chain couples TRBV7-8 to TRBJ2-5; TRBD2 matches 12 bases. Germline V gene lookup returns CDR1 SGHVS and CDR2 FQNEAQ. Trimming cost V 1 base and J 4 bases; bases outside gene matches: 4. This CDR3 comprises 16 residues. The CDR3 sequence is CASSLVLAGGRETQYF. CDR3 sequence (DNA): TGTGCCAGCAGCTTAGTTCTAGCGGGAGGGCGAGAGACCCAGTACTTC.

This chain uses TRBV3-1 with TRBJ2-1; 8 nucleotides agree with TRBD2. V shed 4 bases, J shed 6 bases, and the junction held 11 bases outside the gene matches. The CDR3 totals 16 residues. Germline-derived CDR1 and CDR2 are LGHDT and YNNKEL (reference sequence). The CDR3 region is CASSRVAGSGSNEQFF. For the CDR3, the DNA is TGTGCCAGCAGCCGAGTAGCGGGGTCAGGATCCAATGAGCAGTTCTTC.

The chain carries TRBV29-1 and TRBJ1-1; 8 positions match TRBD1. V trimming: 7 bases; J trimming: 4 bases; junction bases outside the gene matches: 8. Germline values: CDR1 SQVTM, CDR2 ANQGSEA. The CDR3 is made up of 13 amino acids. CDR3 amino acids: CSGRQGAITEAFF. For the CDR3, the DNA is TGCAGCGGCCGGCAGGGGGCGATCACTGAAGCTTTCTTT.

In this sample, this clonotype turned up a few times. The J gene is TRBJ2-1, the V gene TRBV6-1; no clear D. The V end lost 8 bases, the J end lost 12 bases, and 20 bases lay between the germline ends. This CDR3 is 13 amino acids long. Germline V lookup: CDR1 MNHNS, CDR2 SASEGT. CDR3 DNA: TGTGCCAGCGCCCCCGGTCCGGCAGGCGGGCAGTTCTTC. Protein: CASAPGPAGGQFF.

The CDR3 region is CASSSPGSRNYGYTF. CDR3 coding DNA: TGTGCCAGCAGTTCTCCGGGCAGTCGGAACTATGGCTACACCTTC. V usage is TRBV28 and J usage is TRBJ1-2; D is unclear. With 4 bases removed from V and 2 bases from J, the gap between germline ends came to 14 bases. CDR3 length equals 15 residues. Germline CDR1 is MDHEN and CDR2 is SYDVKM.

The CDR3 coding sequence is TGTGCCAGTAGTGGACAGGGAAGTACCGGGGAGCTGTTTTTT. Protein product: CASSGQGSTGELFF. The V and J genes are TRBV19 and TRBJ2-2, with TRBD1 identical over 8 bases. J was trimmed by 5 bases and V by 5 bases; bases with no gene match: 4. Germline V lookup: CDR1 LNHDA, CDR2 SQIVND (reference sequence). The CDR3 spans 14 residues.

The V gene is TRBV7-2, the J gene TRBJ2-2; 7 nucleotides match TRBD2. The CDR3 extends over 17 amino acids. The ends lost 3 bases at V and 5 bases at J; junction bases unmatched: 12. Per germline, CDR1 SGHTA and CDR2 FQGNSA. The CDR3 loop is CASSFSRLRGVTGELFF. In DNA, the CDR3 is TGTGCCAGCAGCTTTTCCCGGCTCCGGGGGGTAACCGGGGAGCTGTTTTTT.

The chain carries TRBV18 and TRBJ2-2; D unclear. Germline values: CDR1 KGHSH, CDR2 LQKENI. The CDR3 totals 12 residues. The V end lost 8 bases, the J end lost 3 bases, and 7 bases lay between the germline ends. CDR3 protein: CASGSYTGELFF. The CDR3 bases are TGTGCCAGCGGAAGTTACACCGGGGAGCTGTTTTTT.

This clonotype was counted at least ten times. This rearrangement joins TRBV5-6 to TRBJ2-7; D ambiguous. The V gene lost 0 bases and the J gene lost 2 bases, with 15 bases spanning the gap. The CDR3 length is 16 residues. Germline V gives CDR1 SGHDT, CDR2 YYEEEE. The CDR3 bases are TGTGCCAGCAGCTTGGCCCTTCAAGTGGTACCCTACGAGCAGTACTTC. Amino acids: CASSLALQVVPYEQYF.

The rearrangement joins TRBV6-5 to TRBJ2-7, with a possible D match to TRBD2 (7 bases). V dropped 2 bases and J dropped 2 bases, with 13 bases sitting between them. Germline V gene data show CDR1 as MNHEY and CDR2 as SVGAGI. The CDR3 has 15 residues. The chain's CDR3 is CASSYPEGGPYEQYF. The CDR3 DNA follows: TGTGCCAGCAGTTACCCGGAGGGGGGGCCCTACGAGCAGTACTTC.

This clonotype turned up a few times. The chain has TRBV7-2 and TRBJ2-3, with TRBD2 identical over 8 bases. The CDR3 loop spans 15 amino acids. Trimming cost V 3 bases and J 6 bases; bases outside gene matches: 8. CDR1 and CDR2 from the germline V gene are SGHTA and FQGNSA. CDR3 sequence (DNA): TGTGCCAGCAGCTTCTCAGGCGGGAGGAGGGATACGCAGTATTTT. It specifies CASSFSGGRRDTQYF.

This clonotype has just a few counts. The chain employs TRBV30 and TRBJ2-3; a possible D gene is TRBD2 (5 bases). V was trimmed by 2 bases and J by 2 bases, leaving 11 bases between them. Looked up from germline, CDR1 is GTSNPN and CDR2 is SVGIG (reference sequence). This CDR3 spans 14 amino acids. CDR3 sequence reads: CAWSRASFTDTQYF. Written as DNA, the CDR3 is TGTGCCTGGAGTAGGGCTAGCTTCACAGATACGCAGTATTTT.

This chain links TRBV5-6 with TRBJ2-7; 12 bases are a match to TRBD2. CDR3 length: 14 amino acids. The germline gives CDR1 SGHDT, CDR2 YYEEEE. The V segment lost 4 bases and the J segment 5 bases; nucleotides outside the gene matches: 4. The CDR3 is CASSRLAGANEQYF. Here the CDR3 DNA reads TGTGCCAGCAGCCGACTAGCGGGAGCCAACGAGCAGTACTTC. Full variable domain (outside the CDR3, taken from reference TRBV5-6 and TRBJ2-7): DAGVTQSPTHLIKTRGQQVTLRCSPKSGHDTVSWYQQALGQGPQFIFQYYEEEERQRGNFPDRFSGHQFPNYSSELNVNALLLGDSALYLCASSRLAGANEQYFGPGTRLTVT.

This clonotype was counted only a few times. The J gene is TRBJ2-3, the V gene TRBV5-1, with D unclear. The CDR3 extends over 15 amino acids. V gave up 4 bases and J gave up 2 bases, with 14 bases separating them. The germline V gene encodes CDR1 SGHRS and CDR2 YFSETQ. The CDR3 sequence is CASSRVASHTDTQYF. The CDR3 DNA is TGCGCCAGCAGCAGGGTGGCCTCACACACAGATACGCAGTATTTT.

The chain recombines TRBV19 with TRBJ2-7; TRBD1 might be the D (6 bases). Looked up from germline, CDR1 is LNHDA and CDR2 is SQIVND (reference sequence). This CDR3 has 14 amino acids. With 3 bases removed from V and 2 bases from J, the gap between germline ends came to 11 bases. The CDR3 loop reads CASSITGTTYEQYF. CDR3 DNA: TGTGCCAGTAGTATCACAGGGACCACCTACGAGCAGTACTTC.

This clonotype was detected ten times or more. In nucleotides, the CDR3 is TGTGCCAGCAGCCCGAGACAGGGCAGAGATCAGCCCCAGCATTTT. Residues: CASSPRQGRDQPQHF. The J gene is TRBJ1-5, the V gene TRBV5-5, with 7 bases that match TRBD1. Germline V CDR1 and CDR2: SGHKS, YYEKEE (reference sequence). V was pared by 4 bases and J by 5 bases, with 9 bases of the junction left unmatched. This CDR3 contains 15 residues.

The V gene is TRBV7-3, the J gene TRBJ2-1; 10 bases align to TRBD1. The CDR3 is 16 amino acids. Germline V gene lookup returns CDR1 SGHTA and CDR2 FQGTGA. V gave up 1 base and J gave up 5 bases; unmatched junction bases: 5. DNA for the CDR3: TGTGCCAGCAGCTTAATTGGGACAGGGGTAAACAATGAGCAGTTCTTC. Translation: CASSLIGTGVNNEQFF.

The V call is TRBV30, the J call TRBJ2-7, with 7 bases that match TRBD1. V trimming: 4 bases; J trimming: 5 bases; junction bases outside the gene matches: 17. CDR1 GTSNPN and CDR2 SVGIG come from the germline V gene (reference sequence). The CDR3 runs to 16 residues. The CDR3 loop reads CAWNGRYGTENNEQYF. The CDR3 DNA reads TGTGCCTGGAATGGGAGATACGGGACAGAAAACAACGAGCAGTACTTC.